These 12 T cell receptor beta chains came from one sample sequenced in a study of graft-versus-host responses after intestinal transplantation. No antigen has been assigned to these receptors. Generated by immunoSEQ multiplex PCR, the TCRdb table keeps only in-frame clones and is missing some. The sample has approximately 78,000 clones; around 87% are singletons. Here the sequenced sample was unstimulated CD8+ T cells sorted from spleen or lymph node cells, taken before transplant. The receptors originated from a human donor who was the organ donor for an intestinal transplant.

CDR3 DNA sequence: TGCAGCGTCTCGGAGGACAGGGATGTTATTTATGGCTACACCTTC. Protein sequence: CSVSEDRDVIYGYTF. This chain joins TRBV29-1 and TRBJ1-2; the match to TRBD1 covers 8 bases. CDR3 length: 15 amino acids. Germline CDR1 is SQVTM and CDR2 is ANQGSEA. V lost 6 bases, J lost 5 bases, and 14 bases stayed unmatched.

This clone was picked up one time. The V gene is TRBV10-3, the J gene TRBJ1-4; D perhaps matches TRBD1 (5 bases). Germline-derived CDR1 and CDR2 are ENHRY and SYGVKD. V shed 3 bases and J shed 7 bases, with 12 bases lying between them. There are 14 residues in the CDR3. The CDR3 region is CAISDPGTVEKLFF. The CDR3 nucleotides are TGTGCCATCAGTGACCCCGGGACGGTTGAAAAACTGTTTTTT.

The V and J genes are TRBV9 and TRBJ2-5; unclear D gene. This CDR3 comprises 12 residues. The V and J ends lost 3 bases and 4 bases respectively, with 7 bases between them. CDR1 and CDR2 (germline): SGDLS, YYNGEE. CDR3 sequence: CASSGAGETQYF. CDR3 DNA: TGTGCCAGCAGCGGGGCAGGAGAGACCCAGTACTTC.

The chain carries TRBV2 and TRBJ1-1; TRBD1 matches 7 bases. From germline, CDR1 is SNHLY and CDR2 FYNNEI. CDR3 length: 15 residues. The V gene end was trimmed by 6 bases and the J gene end by 0 bases; junction bases not matched to a gene: 7. The CDR3 DNA is TGTGCCAGCAGGGGATTGACAGGGATGAACACTGAAGCTTTCTTT. Residues: CASRGLTGMNTEAFF.

V is TRBV6-1 and J is TRBJ1-5; TRBD1 might be the D (5 bases). The germline V and J ends were trimmed by 2 bases and 6 bases, with 14 bases remaining between them. Looked up from germline, CDR1 is MNHNS and CDR2 is SASEGT. This CDR3 has 15 amino acids. The CDR3 coding sequence is TGTGCCAGCAGTGAAAAGGCTGGGGCCGGTCAGCCCCAGCATTTT. As protein: CASSEKAGAGQPQHF.

The V gene is TRBV5-4, the J gene TRBJ2-3, with D possibly being TRBD2 (7 bases). Germline loops: CDR1 SGHNT, CDR2 YYREEE (reference sequence). V lost 6 bases, J lost 3 bases, and 17 bases lay in between. This CDR3 spans 15 amino acids. DNA of the CDR3: TGTGCCAGCACTGCCGGGGGGCTGAGGACAGATACGCAGTATTTT. It is translated as CASTAGGLRTDTQYF.

This clone turned up a few times. V is TRBV19 and J is TRBJ1-2; weak D call: TRBD1 (5 bases). The germline V gene has CDR1 LNHDA and CDR2 SQIVND (reference sequence). The CDR3 totals 13 residues. V gave up 6 bases and J gave up 6 bases, with 14 bases separating them. The CDR3: CASSETGFNGYTF. The CDR3 DNA reads TGTGCCAGTAGCGAAACAGGATTCAATGGCTACACCTTC.

This chain joins TRBV27 and TRBJ2-1; 10 bases are a match to TRBD2. The CDR3 length is 17 residues. The ends lost 1 base at V and 3 bases at J; junction bases unmatched: 6. Germline lookup yields CDR1 MNHEY and CDR2 SMNVEV (reference sequence). The CDR3 protein is CASSLWVAGGVYNEQFF. In DNA, the CDR3 is TGTGCCAGCAGTTTATGGGTAGCGGGGGGCGTCTACAATGAGCAGTTCTTC.

The chain has TRBV27 and TRBJ2-1; D may be TRBD1 (5 bases). Trimming left V 7 bases short and J 0 bases short, with 13 bases between. Germline-derived CDR1 and CDR2 are MNHEY and SMNVEV (reference sequence). The CDR3 totals 15 residues. CDR3 DNA sequence: TGTGCCAGCAAGGCCAGACAGAGCTCCTACAATGAGCAGTTCTTC. As protein: CASKARQSSYNEQFF.

This chain connects TRBV10-2 to TRBJ2-7; maybe TRBD2 (5 bases). Trimming stripped 7 bases from V and 4 bases from J, with 11 bases between. This CDR3 spans 12 amino acids. Germline values: CDR1 WSHSY, CDR2 SAAADI. This CDR3 reads CASTNGEYEQYF. In DNA, the CDR3 is TGCGCCAGCACCAACGGGGAGTACGAGCAGTACTTC.

The chain is built from TRBV28 and TRBJ1-3; D gene uncertain. CDR1 MDHEN and CDR2 SYDVKM come from the germline V gene. The CDR3 runs 15 residues. The V end lost 5 bases, the J end lost 0 bases, and 11 bases lay between the germline ends. CDR3 sequence reads: CASSPPQSSGNTIYF. In nucleotides, the CDR3 is TGTGCCAGCAGTCCCCCCCAGAGCTCTGGAAACACCATATATTTT. Looking up the rest from reference TRBV28 and TRBJ1-3 gives the full variable domain: DVKVTQSSRYLVKRTGEKVFLECVQDMDHENMFWYRQDPGLGLRLIYFSYDVKMKEKGDIPEGYSVSREKKERFSLILESASTNQTSMYLCASSPPQSSGNTIYFGEGSWLTVV.

This clone was found once. The V gene is TRBV6-4, the J gene TRBJ1-1; D gene uncertain. Per the germline V gene, CDR1 is MRHNA and CDR2 is SNTAGT. Trimming took off 3 bases at V and 1 base at J, with 9 bases between the two ends. CDR3 length: 14 residues. CDR3 in DNA: TGTGCCAGCAGTGAGATCGCAGGGAACACTGAAGCTTTCTTT. Amino acid sequence: CASSEIAGNTEAFF.